A single sample is the source of the 10 T cell receptor beta chains below, sequenced in a study of T cell changes during pregnancy in multiple sclerosis. The repertoire was sequenced with immunoSEQ multiplex PCR; TCRdb's copy has only in-frame clones and lacks some. Of approximately 74,000 clones detected, about 88% appear once; the ten largest clones hold around 3.2%. The starting material was peripheral blood, obtained before pregnancy. The receptors come from a female donor with multiple sclerosis, enrolled in a pregnancy study.

This chain links TRBV5-1 with TRBJ1-2; D is unclear. CDR3 size: 13 residues. With 4 bases removed from V and 1 base from J, the gap between germline ends came to 8 bases. Germline V lookup: CDR1 SGHRS, CDR2 YFSETQ. As DNA, the CDR3 is TGCGCCAGCAGCGGGAGTGATAACTATGGCTACACCTTC. It encodes CASSGSDNYGYTF.

The rearrangement joins TRBV10-1 to TRBJ2-7, with 7 nucleotides matching TRBD1. V trimming: 3 bases; J trimming: 2 bases; junction bases outside the gene matches: 10. CDR1 is WNHNN and CDR2 is SYGVQD in the germline V gene (reference sequence). This CDR3 is 16 amino acids long. DNA of the CDR3: TGCGCCAGCAGTGATTCCGACAGACAGGGCGCCTACGAGCAGTACTTC. As protein: CASSDSDRQGAYEQYF.

J is TRBJ1-6 and V is TRBV6-6; tentatively, D is TRBD1 (5 bases). Germline CDR1 and CDR2: MNHNY and SVGAGI (reference sequence). Trimming cost V 10 bases and J 7 bases, with 17 bases left between them. CDR3 length: 14 amino acids. This chain's CDR3 is CATHPPGGNSPLHF. The CDR3 DNA reads TGTGCCACCCACCCGCCGGGGGGGAATTCACCCCTCCACTTT.

This rearrangement joins TRBV19 to TRBJ2-7; maybe TRBD1 (8 bases). The CDR3 is 15 residues long. V lost 3 bases to trimming and J lost 5 bases, with 17 bases between them. The germline CDR1 and CDR2 sequences are LNHDA and SQIVND (reference sequence). Written as DNA, the CDR3 is TGTGCCAGTAGTATCAGGGGGCGGGAGAGGGACGAGCAGTACTTC. Protein: CASSIRGRERDEQYF.

The rearrangement uses TRBV20-1 and TRBJ2-5; D uncertain. V gave up 3 bases and J gave up 5 bases, with 7 bases separating them. From germline, CDR1 is DFQATT and CDR2 SNEGSKA (reference sequence). This CDR3 has 11 amino acids. This CDR3 is CSARGTETQYF. For the CDR3, the DNA is TGCAGTGCTAGGGGCACGGAGACCCAGTACTTC.

The chain joins TRBV10-3 to TRBJ1-5, with a possible D match to TRBD1 (5 bases). The CDR3 is 13 residues long. Germline CDR1 and CDR2: ENHRY and SYGVKD. V was trimmed by 0 bases and J by 6 bases, leaving 6 bases between them. The CDR3 region is CAISESGGQPQHF. CDR3 nucleotides: TGTGCCATCAGTGAGTCGGGGGGTCAGCCCCAGCATTTT.

The CDR3 sequence is CASAGTDRNTIYF. For the CDR3, the DNA is TGTGCCAGTGCCGGGACAGACCGAAACACCATATATTTT. The chain couples TRBV6-1 to TRBJ1-3; TRBD1 matches 7 bases. The CDR3 is 13 amino acids. J lost 5 bases, V lost 9 bases, and 7 bases had no gene match. Germline V gene lookup returns CDR1 MNHNS and CDR2 SASEGT.

The chain joins TRBV18 to TRBJ1-4, with 9 nucleotides matching TRBD1. V lost 4 bases to trimming and J lost 5 bases; unmatched junction nucleotides: 5. The CDR3 totals 15 residues. Germline V CDR1 and CDR2: KGHSH, LQKENI. This CDR3 is CASSLRTGANEKLFF. The CDR3 DNA follows: TGTGCCAGCTCACTTCGGACAGGGGCCAATGAAAAACTGTTTTTT.

The chain combines TRBV10-3 with TRBJ2-6; TRBD2 aligns across 10 bases. This CDR3 has 19 residues. Germline values: CDR1 ENHRY, CDR2 SYGVKD. Trimming cost V 10 bases and J 1 base; bases outside gene matches: 16. The CDR3: CATRPSGGAEISGANVLTF. The CDR3 DNA is TGTGCCACCCGCCCCAGCGGGGGGGCGGAAATATCTGGGGCCAACGTCCTGACTTTC.

The chain employs TRBV19 and TRBJ2-6, with 9 bases matching TRBD1. Germline assignment: CDR1 LNHDA and CDR2 SQIVND (reference sequence). The CDR3 extends over 19 amino acids. V was clipped by 3 bases and J by 2 bases; unmatched bases: 11. CDR3 sequence reads: CASSIPLGQGSPGANVLTF. The CDR3 coding sequence is TGTGCCAGTAGTATCCCCCTGGGACAGGGATCTCCTGGGGCCAACGTCCTGACTTTC.